These 18 T cell receptor beta chains originate from one sample sequenced in a study of CD8 T cells in ankylosing spondylitis. TCRdb reprocessed the 5' RACE reads with MiXCR, giving one entry per CDR3 protein. The table has 210,000 or so distinct CDR3 sequences, around 25% seen once; the top ten hold about 6.2%. The sample comprised blood, either unsorted or a sorted T cell fraction (not recorded which). All receptors derive from a male donor with ankylosing spondylitis or in good health (not recorded which).

This clonotype was seen ten or more times. Sequence at one end of the junction differs from germline and may be a read error. This chain links TRBV7-7 with TRBJ1-4, with D unclear. This CDR3 region has 13 residues. In germline, CDR1 is SSHAT, CDR2 FNYEAQ (reference sequence). Here the CDR3 reads CASSFGWNEKLFF. CDR3 nucleotides: TGTGCTAGCAGCTTTGGGTGGAATGAAAAACTGTTTTTT.

The chain uses TRBV20-1 and TRBJ2-1, with D possibly TRBD2 on 6 matching bases. The CDR3 length is 14 residues. The ends were cut back, 7 bases at V and 4 bases at J, with 17 bases in the middle. The germline CDR1 and CDR2 sequences are DFQATT and SNEGSKA (reference sequence). CDR3 residues: CSVGGQPIYNEQFF. In DNA, the CDR3 is TGCAGTGTGGGGGGTCAGCCGATTTACAATGAGCAGTTCTTC.

This clonotype has more than one count but fewer than ten. The chain is built from TRBV20-1 and TRBJ2-3; the D gene is possibly TRBD1 (6 bases). From germline, CDR1 is DFQATT and CDR2 SNEGSKA (reference sequence). The CDR3 has 15 residues. V was trimmed by 3 bases and J by 2 bases, leaving 15 bases between them. The CDR3 DNA reads TGCAGTGCTAGGAAGGGGACATCGGCCACAGATACGCAGTATTTT. Translation: CSARKGTSATDTQYF.

The rearrangement links TRBV5-1 to TRBJ2-7, with TRBD1 matching over 7 bases. V lost 6 bases to trimming and J lost 0 bases; unmatched junction nucleotides: 6. The germline CDR1 and CDR2 sequences are SGHRS and YFSETQ. This CDR3 is built from 14 residues. The CDR3: CASKDRDSSYEQYF. In DNA, the CDR3 is TGCGCCAGCAAAGACCGGGACAGCTCCTACGAGCAGTACTTC.

In this sample, this clonotype turned up many times. V usage is TRBV10-3 and J usage is TRBJ2-2; either TRBD1 or TRBD2 may fit D (5 bases each). This CDR3 has 16 residues. Germline CDR1 reads ENHRY; CDR2 reads SYGVKD. V lost 4 bases and J lost 4, with 16 bases in between. CDR3 coding DNA: TGTGCCATCAGTGCCCTAGGGGTCGCGGGCACCGGGGAGCTGTTTTTT. Protein sequence: CAISALGVAGTGELFF.

The rearrangement links TRBV20-1 to TRBJ2-1; 7 bases agree with TRBD2. This CDR3 is 16 amino acids long. J was trimmed by 3 bases and V by 0 bases; bases with no gene match: 8. Germline values: CDR1 DFQATT, CDR2 SNEGSKA (reference sequence). The CDR3 protein is CSARDPASGVYNEQFF. CDR3 nucleotide sequence: TGCAGTGCTAGAGACCCCGCTAGCGGAGTCTACAATGAGCAGTTCTTC.

The genes are TRBV4-2 and TRBJ2-1, with D possibly TRBD2 on 5 matching bases. Germline V gives CDR1 LGHNA, CDR2 YNFKEQ. V was shortened by 0 bases and J by 8 bases, with 14 bases between the two germline ends. CDR3 size: 15 residues. CDR3 sequence: CASSQEVTRVHEQFF. DNA for the CDR3: TGTGCCAGCAGCCAAGAGGTCACTAGAGTCCATGAGCAGTTCTTC.

Ten or more counts support this clonotype. The chain recombines TRBV6-5 with TRBJ2-5; D tentatively reads TRBD1 or TRBD2 (5 bases each). The CDR3 is made up of 14 amino acids. V was pared by 5 bases and J by 2 bases, with 12 bases between. Per the germline V gene, CDR1 is MNHEY and CDR2 is SVGAGI. CDR3 region: CASSTRDRQETQYF. CDR3 nucleotide sequence: TGTGCCAGCAGTACTCGGGACCGGCAAGAGACCCAGTACTTC.

This clonotype occurred a few times. This sequence joins TRBV21-1 and TRBJ1-1; the D call of TRBD1 is as the table states it, not checked on the DNA. TRBV21-1 is shown as a pseudogene. The CDR3 is made up of 15 amino acids. CDR3 residues: CASSRGRTMNTEAFF. CDR3 bases: TGTGCCAGCAGCAGGGGACGGACTATGAACACTGAAGCTTTCTTT.

The sample holds many counts of this clonotype. The V gene is TRBV6-2 or TRBV6-3, the J gene TRBJ2-7, with TRBD2 matching over 11 bases. V trimming: 6 bases; J trimming: 3 bases; junction bases outside the gene matches: 7. Germline CDR1 is MNHEY and CDR2 is SVGEGT. CDR3 length: 15 amino acids. The CDR3 reads CASRGLAASFYEQYF. The DNA for the CDR3 is TGTGCCAGCAGGGGACTAGCGGCCAGTTTCTACGAGCAGTACTTC.

On this clonotype: This may come from a read error, since a much larger clone is one base off. This chain joins TRBV10-3 and TRBJ2-1; 9 positions agree with TRBD1. The length of the CDR3 is 15 residues. CDR1 and CDR2 (germline): ENHRY, SYGVKD. The CDR3 DNA follows: TGTGCCATCAGGCAACAGGGGGCTCAAGACAATGAGCAGATCTTC. Its translation is CAIRQQGAQDNEQIF.

This clonotype was detected ten times or more. The gene calls are TRBV12-3 or TRBV12-4 and TRBJ2-2; the match to TRBD2 covers 10 bases. The CDR3 extends over 17 amino acids. With V trimmed by 4 bases and J by 0 bases, 5 bases remained unmatched. The CDR3, as DNA: TGTGCCAGCAGTTGGGGACTAGCGACCCCGAACACCGGGGAGCTGTTTTTT. This gives the protein CASSWGLATPNTGELFF.

This clonotype was detected once. This may come from a read error, since a much larger clone is one base off. This chain uses TRBV20-1 with TRBJ2-1; D is possibly TRBD1 or TRBD2 (5 bases each). The CDR3 extends over 11 amino acids. Germline values: CDR1 DFQATT, CDR2 SNEGSKA (reference sequence). CDR3 bases: TGCAGTGCTACCGGGGCCAATAAGCAGTTCTTC. Its protein product is CSATGANKQFF.

The chain couples TRBV6-1 to TRBJ2-1; TRBD2 aligns across 11 bases. The CDR3 has 13 amino acids. Trimming took 7 bases from V and 7 from J; bases not matched to a gene: 3. CDR1 and CDR2 from the germline V gene are MNHNS and SASEGT. CDR3 region: CASTLAGGNEQFF. The CDR3 bases are TGTGCCAGCACCTTAGCGGGAGGGAATGAGCAGTTCTTC.

The chain carries TRBV20-1 and TRBJ2-5; D is unresolved. V lost 3 bases and J lost 4, with 6 bases in between. Germline CDR1 and CDR2: DFQATT and SNEGSKA (reference sequence). The CDR3 length is 11 residues. CDR3 nucleotides: TGCAGTGCTAGGTGGGGAGAGACCCAGTACTTC. This encodes CSARWGETQYF.

In nucleotides, the CDR3 is TGTGCCAGCAGTCATAAGACAACCAGAACGGGTACGCAGTATTTT. Translation: CASSHKTTRTGTQYF. V and J are TRBV6-1 and TRBJ2-3; D ambiguous. The CDR3 totals 15 residues. The V end was cut by 5 bases, the J end by 8 bases, with 20 bases between. CDR1 and CDR2 from the germline V gene are MNHNS and SASEGT.

The J gene is TRBJ2-7, the V gene TRBV10-3; maybe TRBD2 (5 bases). The V end lost 8 bases, the J end lost 3 bases, and 8 bases lay between the germline ends. Per germline, CDR1 ENHRY and CDR2 SYGVKD. The CDR3 loop spans 11 amino acids. CDR3 sequence (DNA): TGTGCCATCTCCCGGGACTACGAGCAGTACTTC. Its protein is CAISRDYEQYF.

This clonotype was detected many times. The V and J genes are TRBV12-2 and TRBJ2-3; TRBD1 is the table's D call, not checked against the DNA. TRBV12-2 is marked as a pseudogene. CDR3 length equals 17 residues. The CDR3 protein is CASRDLECQGEGATQYF. CDR3 sequence (DNA): TGTGCAAGTCGCGACTTAGAATGCCAGGGAGAGGGAGCGACGCAGTATTTT.